These T cell receptor beta chains were read from a single sample in a study of control samples from healthy donors and cancer patients. Clones were sequenced by immunoSEQ multiplex PCR, and TCRdb holds only the in-frame ones, with some missing. The table lists over 150,000 clones, 75% to 95% of them singletons, with 2% to 2.5% in the top ten. Sequencing used blood. The receptors were gathered from a woman aged 35 to 49 in good health. Each CDR3 is given with its conserved first and last residue. D genes are given only for firm matches. Size values are once, few and many counts, or a class for expanded clones, and some rows have none.

J	V	size	D	DNA	CDR3
TRBJ1-2	TRBV25-1	NA	NA	TGTGCCAGCAGTGAATCTCACAGCAATTATGGCTACACCTTC	CASSESHSNYGYTF
TRBJ1-1	TRBV11-2	NA	NA	TGTGCCAGCAGCTTAGGTTCCGACCACACTGAAGCTTTCTTT	CASSLGSDHTEAFF
TRBJ1-2	TRBV19	NA	NA	TGTGCCAGTAGTACCGCCCAAGGACGTAGTAACTATGGCTACACCTTC	CASSTAQGRSNYGYTF
TRBJ2-7	TRBV18	NA	TRBD2	TGTGCCAGCTCACCGGGACTAGCGGGGCTCGAGCAGTACTTC	CASSPGLAGLEQYF
TRBJ2-7	TRBV15	NA	NA	TGTGCCACGGCTGCGGGGCAGGGCAGGGAGCAGTACTTC	CATAAGQGREQYF
TRBJ1-4	TRBV27	NA	NA	TGTGCCAGCAGCTATAATACCGGGACGGCCTTAATAGGAGAACTGTTTTTT	CASSYNTGTALIGELFF
TRBJ2-1	TRBV6-5	NA	NA	TGTGCCAGCGTGATTAACAATGAGCAGTTCTTC	CASVINNEQFF
TRBJ1-2	TRBV13	NA	TRBD1	TGTGCCAGCAGCCAACAAGGGACAGGGATTAACTATGGCTACACCTTC	CASSQQGTGINYGYTF
TRBJ2-5	TRBV13	NA	TRBD1	TGTGCCAGCAGCTATACCGGGACAGAAGAGACTCAGTACTTC	CASSYTGTEETQYF
TRBJ1-4	TRBV2	NA	NA	TGTGCCAGCAGGGGTGGTCCTAATGAAAAACTGTTTTTT	CASRGGPNEKLFF
TRBJ1-2	TRBV5-1	NA	TRBD1	TGCGCCAGCAGCTACCGGGACAGGGATCCCTATGGCTACACCTTC	CASSYRDRDPYGYTF
TRBJ2-2	TRBV10-3	NA	NA	TGTGCCATCAGCCGAGAGGGGACCGGGGAGCTGTTTTTT	CAISREGTGELFF
TRBJ2-5	TRBV3-1/TRBV3-2	NA	TRBD2	TGTGCCAGCAGCCAAGTTGAGGTTCTAGCGGGGGACCAAGAGACCCAGTACTTC	CASSQVEVLAGDQETQYF
TRBJ2-4	TRBV7-9	NA	NA	TGTGCCAGCAGCTTAGGGGGAGGACGGGCCAAAAACATTCAGTACTTC	CASSLGGGRAKNIQYF
TRBJ2-2	TRBV9	NA	TRBD1	TGTGCCAGCAGCCCTTCACAGGGGGCAGCCGGGGAGCTGTTTTTT	CASSPSQGAAGELFF
TRBJ1-5	TRBV13	NA	NA	TGTGCCATCCAGAGGGGTTTATCTCACCATCAGCCCCAGCATTTT	CAIQRGLSHHQPQHF
TRBJ1-5	TRBV7-2	NA	TRBD1	TGTGCCAGCAGCTTAACGGGGACAGATAGCAATCAGCCCCAGCATTTT	CASSLTGTDSNQPQHF
TRBJ1-1	TRBV2	NA	TRBD1	TGTGCCAGCAGTGTAAGGGGGCGGAACACTGAAGCTTTCTTT	CASSVRGRNTEAFF
TRBJ1-5	TRBV6-1	few	NA	TGTGCCAGCAGTGAAACGGGGCTCAATCAGCCCCAGCATTTT	CASSETGLNQPQHF
TRBJ1-3	TRBV5-6	NA	NA	TGTGCCAGCAGCTTGCCCATATCTGGAAACACCATATATTTT	CASSLPISGNTIYF
TRBJ2-3	TRBV7-9	NA	NA	TGTGCCAGCAGCTTTTACTGGACTAACCCTACGCAGTATTTT	CASSFYWTNPTQYF
TRBJ1-1	TRBV5-6	NA	NA	TGTGCCAGCAGCTACAGTACCGGTCTCAACACTGAAGCTTTCTTT	CASSYSTGLNTEAFF
TRBJ2-3	TRBV11-2	NA	TRBD1	TGTGCCAGCAGCTTAGATTTGTTATGGACAGGGGAAGCAGATACGCAGTATTTT	CASSLDLLWTGEADTQYF
TRBJ2-7	TRBV7-9	NA	TRBD1	TGTGCCAGCAGCGACCCCGTCGGGACAGTCCTTTTTGAGCAGTACTTC	CASSDPVGTVLFEQYF
TRBJ2-3	TRBV12-3/TRBV12-4	once	NA	TGTGCCAGCACCCAATCCATGACAGATACGCAGTATTTT	CASTQSMTDTQYF
TRBJ2-7	TRBV14	NA	NA	TGTGCCAGCAGCCAACAGGGGAACTACGAGCAGTACTTC	CASSQQGNYEQYF
TRBJ1-1	TRBV6-5	NA	NA	TGTGCCAGCAGTTACTCCGGGGCGTCGAACACTGAAGCTTTCTTT	CASSYSGASNTEAFF
TRBJ1-4	TRBV20-1	NA	NA	TGCAGTGCTAGTGGAGGGTATGAAAAACTGTTTTTT	CSASGGYEKLFF
TRBJ2-1	TRBV20-1	NA	NA	TGCAGTGCTCGTGACGGTTACAATGAGCAGTTCTTC	CSARDGYNEQFF
TRBJ1-2	TRBV7-8	NA	NA	TGTGCCAGCAGCTTAACGGAGGACAGTTTTCTTGGCTACACCTTC	CASSLTEDSFLGYTF
TRBJ1-1	TRBV11-2	NA	NA	TGTGCCAGCAGCTTAGATCCGGCGGCCACTGAAGCTTTCTTT	CASSLDPAATEAFF
TRBJ1-2	TRBV7-9	NA	TRBD1	TGTGCCAGCAGCTTAGCCCTCTGGGACAGTGGCTACACCTTC	CASSLALWDSGYTF
TRBJ1-1	TRBV7-2	NA	NA	TGTGCCAGCAGCCAAGGTAGGGGTACTGAAGCTTTCTTT	CASSQGRGTEAFF
TRBJ1-1	TRBV7-3	once	NA	TGTGCCAGCAGCTTAACAGGGTCCACTGAAGCTTTCTTT	CASSLTGSTEAFF
TRBJ1-1	TRBV7-9	NA	NA	TGTGCCAGCAGCTTGTCTTCGGTAGTGGCTTTCTTT	CASSLSSVVAFF
TRBJ1-1	TRBV28	NA	NA	TGTGCCAGCACCACGCGGGGGTTGAACACTGAAGCTTTCTTT	CASTTRGLNTEAFF
TRBJ2-2	TRBV19	NA	TRBD1	TGTGCCAGTAACCTGGGACAGGGGTTTCCCGGGGAGCTGTTTTTT	CASNLGQGFPGELFF